This T cell receptor (beta chain) was identified during a study of T cells after yellow fever vaccination. The table lists this clonotype with many counts. Making TCR cDNA involved 5'RACE template switching, which added UMIs and a universal primer site. TCRdb re-called the 5' RACE reads with MiXCR, one entry per CDR3 protein. The sample consists of 90,000 to 130,000 distinct CDR3 sequences, approximately 8.4% of them appearing once. There are 15 residues in the CDR3. J lost 2 bases, V lost 2 bases, and 5 bases had no gene match. In germline, CDR1 is SGHVS, CDR2 FNYEAQ. The chain is built from TRBV7-6 and TRBJ2-7; the match to TRBD2 covers 8 bases. The TCR was taken from a man aged 25-45 years who received the YFV17D yellow fever vaccine. This specimen was CD8+ T cells sorted from PBMCs, taken 45 days after the yellow fever booster vaccination. Here the CDR3 DNA reads TGTGCCAGCAGCTTATTGGCGGGAGGTACCTACGAGCAGTACTTC. It is translated as CASSLLAGGTYEQYF.